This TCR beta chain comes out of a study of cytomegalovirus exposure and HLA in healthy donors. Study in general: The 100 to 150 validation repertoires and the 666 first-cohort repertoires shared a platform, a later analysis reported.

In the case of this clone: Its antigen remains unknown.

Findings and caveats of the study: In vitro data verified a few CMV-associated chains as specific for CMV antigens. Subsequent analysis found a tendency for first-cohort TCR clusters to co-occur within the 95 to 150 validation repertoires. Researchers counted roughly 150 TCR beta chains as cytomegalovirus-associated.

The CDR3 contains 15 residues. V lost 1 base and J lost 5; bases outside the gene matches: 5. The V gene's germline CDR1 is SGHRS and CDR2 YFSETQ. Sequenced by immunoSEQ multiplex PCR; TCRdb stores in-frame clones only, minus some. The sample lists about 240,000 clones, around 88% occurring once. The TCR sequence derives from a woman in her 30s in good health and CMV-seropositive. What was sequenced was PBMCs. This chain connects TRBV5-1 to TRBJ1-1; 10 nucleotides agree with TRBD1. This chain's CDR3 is CASSLRDRGGTEAFF. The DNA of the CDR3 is TGCGCCAGCAGCTTGCGGGACAGGGGAGGAACTGAAGCTTTCTTT.